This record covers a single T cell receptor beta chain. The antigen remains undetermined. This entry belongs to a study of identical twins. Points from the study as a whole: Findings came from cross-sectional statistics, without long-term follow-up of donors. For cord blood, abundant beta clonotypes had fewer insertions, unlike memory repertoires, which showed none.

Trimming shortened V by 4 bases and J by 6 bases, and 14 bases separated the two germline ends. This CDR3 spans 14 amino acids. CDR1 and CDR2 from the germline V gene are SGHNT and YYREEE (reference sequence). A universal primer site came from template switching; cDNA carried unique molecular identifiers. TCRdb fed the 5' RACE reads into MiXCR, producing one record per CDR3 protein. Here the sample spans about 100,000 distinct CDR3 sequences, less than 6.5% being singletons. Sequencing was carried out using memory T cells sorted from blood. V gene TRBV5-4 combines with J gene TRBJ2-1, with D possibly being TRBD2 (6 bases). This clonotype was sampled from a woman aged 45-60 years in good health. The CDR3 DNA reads TGTGCCAGCAGCCGCATAGCGGCCTCCAATGAGCAGTTCTTC. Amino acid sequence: CASSRIAASNEQFF.